The rows below give T cell receptor beta chains drawn from one sample of a study of metastatic and nonmetastatic thyroid tumors. TCRdb used MiXCR to call clones anew from the PCR reads. The table lists some 5,900 clones, under 30% of them singletons. What was sequenced was adjacent normal tissue. All receptors derive from a male donor with papillary thyroid cancer or a benign thyroid nodule (not recorded which). Some clones in this sample may be carry-over from other donors' samples. Each CDR3 is given with its conserved first and last residue. D genes are given only for firm matches. Rows give clone size only sometimes, using once, few, many, or a class for an expanded clone.

v_gene	j_gene	abundance	d_gene	CDR3nt	CDR3aa
TRBV10-2	TRBJ1-3	many	-	TGCGCCAGCAGTGAGTCACGAGGAAACACCATATATTTT	CASSESRGNTIYF
TRBV10-3	TRBJ2-7	-	-	TGTGCCAGCAGTTACAGGCAGGGGCCCTACGAGCAGTACTTC	CASSYRQGPYEQYF
TRBV12-3/TRBV12-4	TRBJ2-5	-	TRBD2	TGTGCCAGCAGTTTAGTTCCTTCGAGCGGGGGGCAAGAGACCCAGTACTTC	CASSLVPSSGGQETQYF
TRBV30	TRBJ1-2	medium-sized	TRBD1	TGTGCCTGGAGTGGGGACAGGGGGCTTAACTATGGCTACACCTTC	CAWSGDRGLNYGYTF
TRBV11-2	TRBJ1-2	few	-	TGTGCCAGCAGCGAAAACTATGGCTACACCTTC	CASSENYGYTF
TRBV7-2	TRBJ2-1	-	-	TGTGCCAGCAGCGGTTTTTATAACAATGAGCAGTTCTTC	CASSGFYNNEQFF
TRBV6-1	TRBJ2-7	-	-	TGTGCCAGCAGTCCGACGGCGGGATGGTCCTACGAGCAGTACTTC	CASSPTAGWSYEQYF
TRBV6-1	TRBJ1-6	few	TRBD1	TGTGCCAGCACCGGACAGGGGAATAATTCACCCCTCCACTTT	CASTGQGNNSPLHF
TRBV5-1	TRBJ2-2	-	-	TGCGCCAGCAAGGCAGGGGAGGCCGGGGAGCTGTTTTTT	CASKAGEAGELFF
TRBV7-7	TRBJ1-5	few	-	TGTGCCAGCATCCTTCGGAAGACACAAAGCAATCAGCCCCAGCATTTT	CASILRKTQSNQPQHF
TRBV11-2	TRBJ1-2	-	TRBD1	TGTGCCAGCAGCCCCGGGACAGGGAAGGGCTACACCTTC	CASSPGTGKGYTF
TRBV19	TRBJ1-2	-	-	TGTGCCAGTAGTATAGGAGCGAAGGGAGTATGGAAGGATAACTATGGCTACACCTTC	CASSIGAKGVWKDNYGYTF
TRBV6-1	TRBJ1-2	-	-	TGTGCCAGCAGTTCGGGACCGAACTATGGCTACACCTTC	CASSSGPNYGYTF
TRBV5-4	TRBJ1-6	medium-sized	-	TGTGCCAGCAGCTTGGTGGAGGCCCCTTATAATTCACCCCTCCACTTT	CASSLVEAPYNSPLHF
TRBV20-1	TRBJ2-2	-	TRBD2	TGCAGTGCTAGGGTACTAGCGGGACTCACCGGGGAGCTGTTTTTT	CSARVLAGLTGELFF